This T cell receptor beta chain was sequenced in a study of beta chain features in type 1 diabetes. Study findings and constraints: Type 1 diabetes patients showed a moderate but significant shortening of TCRB CDR3s in all four CD4+ subsets. The study found that naive, central memory and Treg TCRB repertoires appeared more similar in patients than in healthy donors. Patients with type 1 diabetes carried fewer insertions and had more deletions at their VDJ junctions.

Investigators reverse transcribed all isolated RNA, so they sequenced expressed TCRB transcripts. Generated by immunoSEQ multiplex PCR, the TCRdb table keeps only in-frame clones and is missing some. The data hold about 290,000 clones, with around 7.8% observed a single time. The table lists this clone with a few counts. Antigen: not known. The V end lost 9 bases, the J end lost 1 base, and 16 bases lay between the germline ends. This CDR3 has 14 residues. Germline-derived CDR1 and CDR2 are MGHDK and SYGVNS. The sequencing sample was made of central memory CD4+ T cells from blood. The receptor comes from a woman aged 18-30 years in good health. The V and J genes are TRBV25-1 and TRBJ2-7; D is possibly TRBD1 (5 bases). The CDR3 DNA reads as TGTGCCAGTCCAGGGTTAAGGGATTCCTACGAGCAGTACGTC. It is translated as CASPGLRDSYEQYV.